The 32 T cell receptor beta chains below all came from one sample that was sequenced in a study of T cells in Graves' hyperthyroidism and ophthalmopathy. Template material for amplifying TCR beta CDR3 regions consisted of RNA transcripts. First-round RT-PCR targeting the TCR CDR3 was performed with the HTBI primer set. TCRdb ran MiXCR on the multiplex PCR reads and lists one entry per CDR3 protein. The profile shows about 570,000 distinct CDR3 sequences, roughly 50% of them singletons. Specimen: peripheral blood or thyroid tissue (not recorded which). The receptors stem from an adult woman with Graves' disease, either hyperthyroidism or ophthalmopathy (not recorded which).

This clonotype was counted many times. The chain is built from TRBV19 and TRBJ2-7, with D possibly matching TRBD2 (5 bases). This CDR3 has 14 amino acids. Per germline, CDR1 LNHDA and CDR2 SQIVND (reference sequence). Trimming stripped 6 bases from V and 4 bases from J, with 16 bases between. The CDR3 coding sequence is TGTGCCAGTAGCGACCTTAGAAGCGGTTACGAGCAGTACTTC. Translation gives CASSDLRSGYEQYF.

About this clonotype: The junction differs from germline at one of its ends, possibly a read error. The chain carries TRBV25-1 and TRBJ1-1; TRBD1 is a possible D gene (5 bases). The germline CDR1 and CDR2 sequences are MGHDK and SYGVNS. The length of the CDR3 is 14 residues. The chain's CDR3 is CTSTGDGMNTEAFF. The CDR3 coding sequence is TGTACCAGCACTGGGGACGGTATGAACACTGAAGCTTTCTTT.

The rearrangement joins TRBV29-1 to TRBJ2-5, with 10 bases aligning to TRBD1. The trim removed 7 bases at V and 5 bases at J, leaving 4 bases unmatched. Germline V gene lookup returns CDR1 SQVTM and CDR2 ANQGSEA. CDR3 length: 12 amino acids. Here the CDR3 reads CSAKGQGETQYF. The CDR3 nucleotides are TGCAGCGCTAAGGGACAGGGGGAGACCCAGTACTTC.

The J gene is TRBJ2-5, the V gene TRBV11-2; D gene ambiguous. The CDR3 consists of 16 residues. The V end was cut by 5 bases, the J end by 2 bases, with 18 bases between. From germline, CDR1 is SGHAT and CDR2 FQNNGV. Written as DNA, the CDR3 is TGTGCCAGCAGCAGCCCGGAAGATACGAGGCAAGAGACCCAGTACTTC. It codes for CASSSPEDTRQETQYF.

On this clonotype itself: A read error is likely, as this CDR3 ends without the conserved phenylalanine or tryptophan. Because the CDR3's place on the DNA is in doubt, the DNA is left out and the CDR3 is given as listed by TCRdb. J is TRBJ2-6 and V is TRBV19; whether TRBD2, the table's D call, matches the DNA was not checked. CDR1 LNHDA and CDR2 SQIVND come from the germline V gene (reference sequence). The CDR3 sequence runs 10 residues, both termini included. The CDR3 reads CASSKGTANT.

This clonotype was recorded at least ten times. The chain uses TRBV12-3 or TRBV12-4 and TRBJ1-2; D possibly corresponds to TRBD1 (5 bases). The ends were cut back, 7 bases at V and 8 bases at J, with 23 bases in the middle. This CDR3 spans 15 amino acids. CDR3 amino acids: CASTLSPRGVRGYTF. The CDR3 bases are TGTGCCAGCACCCTGAGCCCCCGGGGGGTCCGAGGCTACACCTTC.

The V gene is TRBV19, the J gene TRBJ2-7, with D hard to call. This CDR3 has 15 amino acids. The V and J ends lost 5 bases and 3 bases respectively, with 17 bases between them. The germline gives CDR1 LNHDA, CDR2 SQIVND (reference sequence). The CDR3 coding sequence is TGTGCCAGTAGTCCTCGTTCGAGCGCAAACTACGAGCAGTACTTC. It codes for CASSPRSSANYEQYF.

The chain has TRBV20-1 and TRBJ2-5, with 9 bases that match TRBD1. The length of the CDR3 is 13 residues. J gave up 6 bases and V 6 bases, and 8 bases lay outside the gene matches. Germline V lookup: CDR1 DFQATT, CDR2 SNEGSKA (reference sequence). CDR3 protein: CSATYRGLKTQYF. The CDR3 DNA reads TGCAGTGCAACATACAGGGGGCTCAAGACCCAGTACTTC.

The CDR3 protein is CARSGQGDTGELFF. The CDR3 DNA is TGTGCCCGAAGTGGACAGGGGGACACCGGGGAGCTGTTTTTT. V gene TRBV30 combines with J gene TRBJ2-2, with TRBD1 identical over 10 bases. CDR1 and CDR2 from the germline V gene are GTSNPN and SVGIG (reference sequence). Trimming at V came to 8 bases and at J to 3 bases, leaving 6 bases not matched to a gene. The CDR3 is made up of 14 amino acids.

This clonotype was seen once. The chain is built from TRBV5-1 and TRBJ1-4; 7 nucleotides match TRBD1. V trimming: 5 bases; J trimming: 4 bases; junction bases outside the gene matches: 2. There are 13 residues in the CDR3. The germline CDR1 and CDR2 sequences are SGHRS and YFSETQ. The CDR3 spells CASRTGVNEKLFF. The DNA of the CDR3 is TGCGCCAGCAGAACAGGGGTTAATGAAAAACTGTTTTTT.

The CDR3 DNA reads as TGTGCCAGCAGCTCCCCTCGGGGGGGCGGGGAGACCCAGTACTTC. Translating it yields CASSSPRGGGETQYF. The V call is TRBV7-2, the J call TRBJ2-5; 8 nucleotides line up with TRBD2. CDR1 is SGHTA, CDR2 FQGNSA, per germline. The CDR3 totals 15 residues. V lost 4 bases and J lost 5; bases outside the gene matches: 9. The complete variable domain, with remaining parts taken from reference TRBV7-2 and TRBJ2-5, reads GAGVSQSPSNKVTEKGKDVELRCDPISGHTALYWYRQSLGQGLEFLIYFQGNSAPDKSGLPSDRFSAERTGGSVSTLTIQRTQQEDSAVYLCASSSPRGGGETQYFGPGTRLLVL.

This clonotype showed up many times. The chain couples TRBV7-9 to TRBJ2-7; a possible D gene is TRBD2 (5 bases). Per the germline V gene, CDR1 is SEHNR and CDR2 is FQNEAQ (reference sequence). V dropped 4 bases and J dropped 3 bases, with 16 bases sitting between them. The CDR3 spans 15 residues. The CDR3 is CASSSQREDLYEQYF. The CDR3 nucleotides are TGTGCCAGCAGCTCCCAACGGGAAGACCTCTACGAGCAGTACTTC.

This clonotype was seen many times. This chain connects TRBV7-9 to TRBJ1-3; D might be TRBD1 (6 bases). Trimming stripped 3 bases from V and 4 bases from J, with 13 bases between. The CDR3 covers 15 residues. Per germline, CDR1 SEHNR and CDR2 FQNEAQ (reference sequence). The CDR3 protein is CASSFRGAGGNTIYF. CDR3 sequence (DNA): TGTGCCAGCAGCTTTCGGGGGGCTGGCGGAAACACCATATATTTT.

The rearrangement links TRBV29-1 to TRBJ1-2, with no clear D. CDR1 is SQVTM, CDR2 ANQGSEA, per germline. The CDR3 extends over 14 amino acids. V dropped 3 bases and J dropped 1 base, with 12 bases sitting between them. The CDR3 nucleotides read TGCAGCGTTGACAAACAAGGAAATAACTATGGCTACACCTTC. This encodes CSVDKQGNNYGYTF.

This clonotype was seen a few times. The chain joins TRBV24-1 to TRBJ2-1; D is unclear. Per germline, CDR1 KGHDR and CDR2 SFDVKD. The CDR3 is 14 residues long. The V end lost 1 base, the J end lost 5 bases, and 8 bases lay between the germline ends. This CDR3 is CATSDFRTDNEQFF. DNA for the CDR3: TGTGCCACCAGTGATTTTAGGACGGACAATGAGCAGTTCTTC.

The table lists this clonotype with many counts. The J gene is TRBJ1-1, the V gene TRBV15; no definite D call. The CDR3 is 16 amino acids. Germline values: CDR1 LNHNV, CDR2 YYDKDF (reference sequence). Trimming stripped 0 bases from V and 7 bases from J, with 18 bases between. The CDR3 here is CATSRETRTTADEAFF. CDR3 in DNA: TGTGCCACCAGCAGAGAGACAAGGACCACCGCTGATGAAGCTTTCTTT.

In this sample, this clonotype turned up many times. The chain combines TRBV4-1 with TRBJ1-3; tentative D call: TRBD1 (6 bases). V was cut by 2 bases and J by 5 bases, with 10 bases left in between. CDR1 is MGHRA and CDR2 is YSYEKL in the germline V gene. This CDR3 region has 14 residues. The chain's CDR3 is CASSQPTGRNTIYF. The CDR3 DNA reads as TGCGCCAGCAGCCAACCAACAGGGAGAAACACCATATATTTT.

V gene TRBV29-1 combines with J gene TRBJ1-5, with TRBD1 as a possible D gene (6 bases). The CDR3 totals 14 residues. Deletions cut 6 bases from V and 6 bases from J, with 18 bases between. Germline-derived CDR1 and CDR2 are SQVTM and ANQGSEA. CDR3: CSVNTGNLGQPQHF. CDR3 bases: TGCAGCGTAAACACAGGGAATTTGGGTCAGCCCCAGCATTTT. Complete variable domain (other parts from reference TRBV29-1 and TRBJ1-5): SAVISQKPSRDICQRGTSLTIQCQVDSQVTMMFWYRQQPGQSLTLIATANQGSEATYESGFVIDKFPISRPNLTFSTLTVSNMSPEDSSIYLCSVNTGNLGQPQHFGDGTRLSIL.

This rearrangement joins TRBV10-2 to TRBJ1-3, with D hard to call. V was shortened by 8 bases and J by 0 bases, with 14 bases between the two germline ends. CDR1 and CDR2 from the germline V gene are WSHSY and SAAADI. The CDR3 length is 15 residues. The CDR3: CASSPGGGSGNTIYF. The CDR3 nucleotides read TGCGCCAGCTCCCCGGGAGGAGGCTCTGGAAACACCATATATTTT.

The genes are TRBV20-1 and TRBJ1-6; D is perhaps TRBD1 (5 bases). The CDR3 contains 14 residues. The V gene lost 2 bases and the J gene lost 2 bases, with 7 bases spanning the gap. Germline CDR1 is DFQATT and CDR2 is SNEGSKA (reference sequence). This CDR3 reads CSARKGAYNSPLHF. CDR3 coding DNA: TGCAGTGCTAGAAAAGGGGCCTATAATTCACCCCTCCACTTT.

This clonotype was seen a handful of times. It may be a read error: a sequence one base away is much more abundant. The V and J genes are TRBV5-1 and TRBJ2-2; tentatively, D is TRBD2 (6 bases). The CDR3 runs to 14 residues. Germline V gene lookup returns CDR1 SGHRS and CDR2 YFSETQ. The CDR3 DNA is TGCGCCAGCAGCGGTCGGGAGAACACCGGGGAGCCGTTTTTT. It yields the protein CASSGRENTGEPFF.

This clonotype occurred many times. The rearrangement joins TRBV29-1 to TRBJ1-5; 8 bases are shared with TRBD1. V shed 6 bases, J shed 6 bases, and the junction held 7 bases outside the gene matches. Germline assignment: CDR1 SQVTM and CDR2 ANQGSEA. CDR3 length: 13 amino acids. For the CDR3, the DNA is TGCAGCGTCGCGACAGGGGTCGGTCAGCCCCAGCATTTT. This encodes CSVATGVGQPQHF.

Comment on this clonotype: The missing conserved phenylalanine or tryptophan at the end of this CDR3 makes a read error likely. The chain combines TRBV10-3 with TRBJ2-7, with D possibly being TRBD2 (5 bases). Between the trimmed V and J ends, which lost 2 bases and 2 bases, there was a span of 19 bases. CDR1 ENHRY and CDR2 SYGVKD come from the germline V gene. The CDR3 contains 17 residues. The DNA for the CDR3 is TGTGCCATCAGTGAGGACATCCAAACCAGGAGGACCTACGAGCAGTACCTC. Translation gives CAISEDIQTRRTYEQYL.

This clonotype was seen a few times. DNA of the CDR3: TGTGCCAGCAGCACGGGACTAGCGGGAGTTGGGCAGGGCTACACCTTC. Translated, it gives CASSTGLAGVGQGYTF. The rearrangement links TRBV9 to TRBJ1-2, with D tentatively TRBD1 (5 bases). Trimming cost V 4 bases and J 8 bases, with 24 bases left between them. CDR3 length equals 16 residues. Germline values: CDR1 SGDLS, CDR2 YYNGEE. Complete variable domain (other parts from reference TRBV9 and TRBJ1-2): DSGVTQTPKHLITATGQRVTLRCSPRSGDLSVYWYQQSLDQGLQFLIQYYNGEERAKGNILERFSAQQFPDLHSELNLSSLELGDSALYFCASSTGLAGVGQGYTFGSGTRLTVV.

Ten or more counts support this clonotype. The rearrangement links TRBV5-1 to TRBJ2-7, with D possibly matching TRBD2 (6 bases). CDR3 length equals 16 residues. Trimming took 1 base from V and 0 from J, leaving 14 bases between them. CDR1 is SGHRS, CDR2 YFSETQ, per germline. The CDR3 coding sequence is TGCGCCAGCAGCTTGATTGGAGGCGGGACCTCCTACGAGCAGTACTTC. It yields the protein CASSLIGGGTSYEQYF. Complete variable domain (other parts from reference TRBV5-1 and TRBJ2-7): KAGVTQTPRYLIKTRGQQVTLSCSPISGHRSVSWYQQTPGQGLQFLFEYFSETQRNKGNFPGRFSGRQFSNSRSEMNVSTLELGDSALYLCASSLIGGGTSYEQYFGPGTRLTVT.

The chain links TRBV15 to TRBJ1-4; a weak D match, TRBD1 (5 bases). The germline V and J ends were trimmed by 8 bases and 8 bases, with 6 bases remaining between them. The CDR3 totals 10 residues. Germline loops: CDR1 LNHNV, CDR2 YYDKDF (reference sequence). CDR3 sequence reads: CATAGEKLFF. CDR3 bases: TGTGCCACCGCAGGGGAAAAACTGTTTTTT. The variable domain in full, completed from reference TRBV15 and TRBJ1-4, reads DAMVIQNPRYQVTQFGKPVTLSCSQTLNHNVMYWYQQKSSQAPKLLFHYYDKDFNNEADTPDNFQSRRPNTSFCFLDIRSPGLGDTAMYLCATAGEKLFFGSGTQLSVL.

The chain links TRBV20-1 to TRBJ1-5; 8 bases fit TRBD1. The CDR3 is 12 residues long. After removal of 8 bases from V and 11 bases from J, the junction contained 11 bases not matched to a gene. The germline gives CDR1 DFQATT, CDR2 SNEGSKA (reference sequence). The CDR3 DNA follows: TGCAGTATCGGACAGGGTGGATCAACCCAGCATTTT. This sequence encodes CSIGQGGSTQHF.

This clonotype showed up just once. No conserved phenylalanine or tryptophan ends this CDR3, so it is likely a read error. J is TRBJ1-1 and V is TRBV12-3 or TRBV12-4; maybe TRBD1 (6 bases). The length of the CDR3 is 18 residues. Trimming removed 3 bases from V and 3 bases from J, with 23 bases in between. DNA for the CDR3: TGTGCCAGCAGTTTTTATTTTATACGGGGGGCCGGTGACACTGAAGCTTTCCTT. Translated: CASSFYFIRGAGDTEAFL.

This clonotype was recorded many times. The chain has TRBV19 and TRBJ1-2; 9 bases match TRBD1. There are 13 residues in the CDR3. V lost 7 bases and J lost 7; bases outside the gene matches: 7. Germline lookup yields CDR1 LNHDA and CDR2 SQIVND (reference sequence). The CDR3 coding sequence is TGTGCCAGTACCTGGGACAGGGCGGCTGGCTACACCTTC. This codes for CASTWDRAAGYTF.

This clonotype was seen at least ten times. The chain recombines TRBV7-3 with TRBJ2-7; 13 positions match TRBD2. CDR3 length: 17 residues. V shed 5 bases, J shed 2 bases, and the junction held 9 bases outside the gene matches. Germline CDR1 is SGHTA and CDR2 is FQGTGA. CDR3 amino acids: CASSPLGLAGPPYEQYF. CDR3 sequence (DNA): TGTGCCAGCAGCCCCCTGGGACTAGCGGGGCCACCCTACGAGCAGTACTTC.

This clonotype was seen only once. V gene TRBV7-3 combines with J gene TRBJ2-7, with unresolved D. The germline V gene encodes CDR1 SGHTA and CDR2 FQGTGA. The ends were cut back, 1 base at V and 0 bases at J, with 10 bases in the middle. This CDR3 spans 15 amino acids. DNA of the CDR3: TGTGCCAGCAGCTTAAGCGTACCAGCCTCCTACGAGCAGTACTTC. This codes for CASSLSVPASYEQYF.

This clonotype was detected only once. V gene TRBV7-9 combines with J gene TRBJ1-5, with 9 bases identical to TRBD1. J lost 7 bases, V lost 5 bases, and 9 bases had no gene match. Germline values: CDR1 SEHNR, CDR2 FQNEAQ (reference sequence). The CDR3 loop spans 15 amino acids. CDR3 DNA sequence: TGTGCCAGCAGCCCTGGGACAGGGATGAAACAGCCCCAGCATTTT. Protein sequence: CASSPGTGMKQPQHF.